These 17 T cell receptor beta chains were sequenced from one sample in a study of blood T cell repertoires in COVID-19. Using immunoSEQ multiplex PCR, the repertoire was profiled, and TCRdb retains in-frame clones only, with some absent. The top ten clones hold around 4.3% of a sample with hundreds of thousands of clones, 85% to 90% of them seen once. The sequenced material came from PBMCs or T cells enriched from blood (not recorded which). The receptors were sampled from a woman aged 18-30 years with acute COVID-19.

V is TRBV6-5 and J is TRBJ1-1; the match to TRBD1 covers 7 bases. The CDR3 is made up of 14 amino acids. In germline, CDR1 is MNHEY, CDR2 SVGAGI. J lost 4 bases, V lost 4 bases, and 6 bases had no gene match. Here the CDR3 DNA reads TGTGCCAGCAGTTCCTATGGGACAGCCACTGAAGCTTTCTTT. Translating it yields CASSSYGTATEAFF.

The chain couples TRBV3-1 (or the pseudogene TRBV3-2) to TRBJ2-1; D is possibly TRBD1 (5 bases). The CDR3 length is 18 residues. Germline CDR1 reads LGHDT; CDR2 reads YNNKEL (reference sequence). Trimming took off 0 bases at V and 4 bases at J, with 19 bases between the two ends. Written as DNA, the CDR3 is TGTGCCAGCAGCCAAGATCTGTATCCCGGCCAGGGATACAATGAGCAGTTCTTC. Amino acids: CASSQDLYPGQGYNEQFF.

The gene calls are TRBV28 and TRBJ1-2, with TRBD1 matching 8 bases. The CDR3 is 17 amino acids. With 4 bases clipped from V and 3 bases from J, the junction kept 13 bases outside the gene matches. Germline CDR1 reads MDHEN; CDR2 reads SYDVKM. The CDR3: CASSSVLGTGAHYGYTF. The CDR3 DNA reads as TGTGCCAGCAGTTCCGTTTTGGGGACAGGAGCACACTATGGCTACACCTTC.

J is TRBJ2-2 and V is TRBV24-1; D might be TRBD2 (6 bases). CDR1 KGHDR and CDR2 SFDVKD come from the germline V gene. The V and J ends lost 7 bases and 7 bases respectively, with 18 bases between them. This CDR3 is built from 15 residues. The CDR3, as DNA: TGTGCCACCAGCACGCCCGGGAGTGGGGTCGGGGAGCTGTTTTTT. Its protein is CATSTPGSGVGELFF.

This clone was counted only a few times. The rearrangement links TRBV5-1 to TRBJ1-2; no firm D call. The CDR3 sequence is 13 residues long. CDR1 and CDR2 (germline): SGHRS, YFSETQ. Trimming cost V 1 base and J 3 bases, with 7 bases left between them. CDR3 loop: CASSLTSDYGYTF. Here the CDR3 DNA reads TGCGCCAGCAGCTTGACAAGCGACTATGGCTACACCTTC.

The chain is built from TRBV7-9 and TRBJ2-7, with 7 nucleotides matching TRBD2. Trimming removed 5 bases from V and 3 bases from J; junction bases left unmatched: 4. The CDR3 is made up of 13 amino acids. CDR1 SEHNR and CDR2 FQNEAQ come from the germline V gene (reference sequence). This CDR3 is CASSQGGDYEQYF. The CDR3 DNA reads as TGTGCCAGCAGCCAGGGAGGGGACTACGAGCAGTACTTC.

V is TRBV6-5 and J is TRBJ2-1, with D possibly matching TRBD2 (6 bases). Germline values: CDR1 MNHEY, CDR2 SVGAGI. CDR3 size: 15 residues. The V and J ends lost 6 bases and 4 bases respectively, with 16 bases between them. CDR3 in amino acids: CASRTGTGTYNEQFF. The DNA for the CDR3 is TGTGCCAGCAGGACCGGGACGGGGACTTACAATGAGCAGTTCTTC.

The J gene is TRBJ2-7, the V gene TRBV19, with D tentatively TRBD1 (6 bases). This CDR3 is built from 15 residues. V was cut by 3 bases and J by 2 bases, with 14 bases left in between. Germline CDR1 and CDR2: LNHDA and SQIVND (reference sequence). The CDR3: CASSISRQATYEQYF. CDR3 in DNA: TGTGCCAGTAGTATCTCGCGACAGGCAACCTACGAGCAGTACTTC. Filled out from reference TRBV19 and TRBJ2-7, the complete variable domain reads DGGITQSPKYLFRKEGQNVTLSCEQNLNHDAMYWYRQDPGQGLRLIYYSQIVNDFQKGDIAEGYSVSREKKESFPLTVTSAQKNPTAFYLCASSISRQATYEQYFGPGTRLTVT.

This clone was recorded a few times. The V call is TRBV16, the J call TRBJ1-2, with D perhaps matching TRBD1 (5 bases). The V and J ends lost 4 bases and 8 bases respectively, with 17 bases between them. CDR3 length: 14 residues. CDR1 and CDR2 (germline): KGHSY, FQNENV. This chain's CDR3 is CASSLPVTPGGYTF. The CDR3 DNA reads TGTGCCAGCAGCCTACCCGTGACCCCAGGGGGCTACACCTTC.

This chain links TRBV18 with TRBJ2-7; TRBD1 aligns across 7 bases. Germline values: CDR1 KGHSH, CDR2 LQKENI. Germline trimming cut 2 bases from V and 3 bases from J; bases unmatched to any gene: 10. The CDR3 is 16 amino acids. In DNA, the CDR3 is TGTGCCAGCTCACCAGATAGACAGGGAGTAGGCTACGAGCAGTACTTC. The encoded protein is CASSPDRQGVGYEQYF.

The V gene is TRBV7-3, the J gene TRBJ1-2; D is unclear. V shed 3 bases and J shed 7 bases, with 12 bases lying between them. The CDR3 has 13 amino acids. The germline V gene encodes CDR1 SGHTA and CDR2 FQGTGA. The CDR3 DNA sequence: TGTGCCAGCAGCTTTTCGAGGGTGGGTGGCTACACCTTC. Protein sequence: CASSFSRVGGYTF.

J is TRBJ2-5 and V is TRBV6-5; 8 positions agree with TRBD1. The CDR3 has 14 amino acids. In germline, CDR1 is MNHEY, CDR2 SVGAGI. Unmatched junction bases numbered 4, after V lost 5 bases and J lost 2 bases. DNA of the CDR3: TGTGCCAGCAGTCGAGACAGGGGTCAAGAGACCCAGTACTTC. This gives the protein CASSRDRGQETQYF.

V and J are TRBV30 and TRBJ2-3, with 9 bases aligning to TRBD2. Germline-derived CDR1 and CDR2 are GTSNPN and SVGIG (reference sequence). The CDR3 is 16 amino acids. The ends lost 2 bases at V and 3 bases at J; junction bases unmatched: 9. The CDR3 protein is CAWSYGAGGRTDTQYF. In nucleotides, the CDR3 is TGTGCCTGGAGTTATGGAGCGGGAGGAAGAACAGATACGCAGTATTTT. The variable domain in full, with the rest retrieved from reference TRBV30 and TRBJ2-3, is SQTIHQWPATLVQPVGSPLSLECTVEGTSNPNLYWYRQAAGRGLQLLFYSVGIGQISSEVPQNLSASRPQDRQFILSSKKLLLSDSGFYLCAWSYGAGGRTDTQYFGPGTRLTVL.

This rearrangement joins TRBV28 to TRBJ1-6, with 8 bases aligning to TRBD1. The germline V gene has CDR1 MDHEN and CDR2 SYDVKM. CDR3 length: 15 amino acids. Trimming at V came to 5 bases and at J to 10 bases, leaving 10 bases not matched to a gene. Here the CDR3 reads CASSPRDRFVSPLHF. The CDR3 DNA is TGTGCCAGCAGTCCCAGGGACAGGTTTGTGTCACCCCTCCACTTT.

V gene TRBV2 combines with J gene TRBJ1-2; D might be TRBD1 (6 bases). This CDR3 region has 12 residues. Germline V gives CDR1 SNHLY, CDR2 FYNNEI. Trimming stripped 8 bases from V and 6 bases from J, with 13 bases between. The CDR3 sequence is CASDRSFDGYTF. The DNA for the CDR3 is TGTGCCAGCGACAGGAGTTTTGATGGCTACACCTTC.

The V call is TRBV11-3, the J call TRBJ1-2, with D unclear. Germline values: CDR1 SGHNT, CDR2 YENEEA. This CDR3 region has 17 residues. The germline V and J ends were trimmed by 2 bases and 1 base, with 17 bases remaining between them. CDR3 protein: CASSLLTWANDNYGYTF. DNA for the CDR3: TGTGCCAGCAGCTTATTGACATGGGCAAACGATAACTATGGCTACACCTTC.

The chain uses TRBV28 and TRBJ1-1; TRBD1 agrees at 9 bases. With V trimmed by 5 bases and J by 7 bases, 11 bases remained unmatched. Germline V gene sequence: CDR1 MDHEN, CDR2 SYDVKM. The CDR3 covers 15 residues. In DNA form, the CDR3 reads TGTGCCAGCAGTACCCCGGGACAGGGCTCAGGTGAAGCTTTCTTT. Protein product: CASSTPGQGSGEAFF.